Below are 14 T cell receptor beta chains sequenced from a single sample in a study of shared clonotypes between healthy human individuals. Some clones are missing from TCRdb's copy, which holds only in-frame ones; the method was immunoSEQ multiplex PCR. The sample comprises some 900,000 clones, over 75% of which are singletons, and roughly 1.5% rests with the top ten. Sequencing was performed on memory CD4+ T cells sorted from blood. The subset was: CD45RA-negative fraction. These receptors were collected from a man aged 18 to 35 in good health.

This clone was counted a single time. The rearrangement links TRBV7-6 to TRBJ2-2; perhaps TRBD2 as D (6 bases). CDR3 length: 14 residues. V lost 3 bases to trimming and J lost 7 bases, with 12 bases between them. The germline CDR1 and CDR2 sequences are SGHVS and FNYEAQ. The CDR3 DNA follows: TGTGCCAGCAGCTTGGCTAGCGAAGGCGGGGAGCTGTTTTTT. This codes for CASSLASEGGELFF.

This clone was detected once. The chain combines TRBV10-1 with TRBJ2-3; D is possibly TRBD2 (6 bases). CDR3 length equals 12 residues. The V end lost 9 bases, the J end lost 2 bases, and 9 bases lay between the germline ends. Germline V gene data show CDR1 as WNHNN and CDR2 as SYGVQD (reference sequence). The CDR3 sequence is CASWDSTDTQYF. As DNA, the CDR3 is TGCGCCAGTTGGGACTCCACAGATACGCAGTATTTT.

CDR3 region: CASSVGGGALSNEQFF. CDR3 bases: TGTGCCAGCAGCGTTGGAGGGGGTGCCCTATCCAATGAGCAGTTCTTC. The chain employs TRBV9 and TRBJ2-1, with D perhaps assigned TRBD1 or TRBD2 (6 bases each). Germline assignment: CDR1 SGDLS and CDR2 YYNGEE. The CDR3 length is 16 residues. V gave up 2 bases and J gave up 6 bases, with 18 bases separating them.

The sample holds many counts of this clone. The DNA of the CDR3 is TGTGCCATCAGAACCCAGGGACTAGCGGGAGAAAATAATGAGCAGTTCTTC. This codes for CAIRTQGLAGENNEQFF. The chain uses TRBV10-3 and TRBJ2-1, with 14 bases that match TRBD2. The germline CDR1 and CDR2 sequences are ENHRY and SYGVKD. The trim removed 6 bases at V and 7 bases at J, leaving 11 bases unmatched. This CDR3 has 17 amino acids.

This clone showed up just a few times. The chain joins TRBV6-6 to TRBJ1-4; TRBD1 matches 9 bases. Germline V gene sequence: CDR1 MNHNY, CDR2 SVGAGI (reference sequence). V shed 5 bases, J shed 10 bases, and the junction held 11 bases outside the gene matches. The CDR3 has 15 amino acids. The DNA of the CDR3 is TGTGCCAGCAGTCAAGACGGGACAGGGTTCGCAAAACTGTTTTTT. Protein: CASSQDGTGFAKLFF.

The V and J genes are TRBV5-1 and TRBJ1-6, with D possibly matching TRBD1 (5 bases). The V gene lost 0 bases and the J gene lost 0 bases, with 10 bases spanning the gap. This CDR3 comprises 17 residues. Germline CDR1 and CDR2: SGHRS and YFSETQ. This chain's CDR3 is CASSLGGVGSYNSPLHF. CDR3 sequence (DNA): TGCGCCAGCAGCTTGGGGGGCGTGGGCTCCTATAATTCACCCCTCCACTTT.

The chain recombines TRBV28 with TRBJ2-1, with D possibly matching TRBD2 (6 bases). Germline V gene data show CDR1 as MDHEN and CDR2 as SYDVKM. V lost 2 bases, J lost 8 bases, and 13 bases lay in between. CDR3 length: 14 amino acids. The CDR3 loop is CASSLGLRADEQFF. The CDR3 bases are TGTGCCAGCAGTTTAGGACTAAGGGCCGATGAGCAGTTCTTC. Supplemented by reference TRBV28 and TRBJ2-1, the full variable domain reads DVKVTQSSRYLVKRTGEKVFLECVQDMDHENMFWYRQDPGLGLRLIYFSYDVKMKEKGDIPEGYSVSREKKERFSLILESASTNQTSMYLCASSLGLRADEQFFGPGTRLTVL.

Points on this clone: Within the sample, other DNA sequences also encode this same CDR3. The genes are TRBV6-5 and TRBJ2-7; D is tentatively TRBD1 or TRBD2 (5 bases each). The V end lost 6 bases, the J end lost 2 bases, and 11 bases lay between the germline ends. Germline CDR1 and CDR2: MNHEY and SVGAGI. The CDR3 consists of 13 residues. CDR3 loop: CASRERGPYEQYF. Written as DNA, the CDR3 is TGTGCCAGCAGGGAGAGGGGCCCCTACGAGCAGTACTTC.

The V call is TRBV10-3, the J call TRBJ2-4, with 8 nucleotides matching TRBD1. The ends lost 2 bases at V and 15 bases at J; junction bases unmatched: 6. This CDR3 is 12 amino acids long. Germline CDR1 reads ENHRY; CDR2 reads SYGVKD. The CDR3 bases are TGTGCCATCAGTGAGAGCGACAGGGGACTGTACTTC. Residues: CAISESDRGLYF.

The genes are TRBV11-2 and TRBJ2-7, with TRBD1 as a possible D gene (6 bases). V was clipped by 5 bases and J by 2 bases, with 13 bases between them. This CDR3 has 14 residues. The germline CDR1 and CDR2 sequences are SGHAT and FQNNGV. The CDR3 loop reads CASSPTRGPYEQYF. In nucleotides, the CDR3 is TGTGCCAGCAGCCCAACCAGGGGCCCCTACGAGCAGTACTTC.

The count of this clone is one. CDR3 DNA sequence: TGTGCCAGCACACCGCGGGAGTTCTCCGATACGCAGTATTTT. Translated, it gives CASTPREFSDTQYF. The rearrangement links TRBV2 to TRBJ2-3; 7 bases match TRBD2. The CDR3 loop spans 14 amino acids. Per germline, CDR1 SNHLY and CDR2 FYNNEI. J was trimmed by 6 bases and V by 7 bases; bases with no gene match: 10.

The rearrangement uses TRBV6-5 and TRBJ1-1, with D maybe TRBD1 (6 bases). Trimming shortened V by 0 bases and J by 4 bases, and 9 bases separated the two germline ends. Germline V gives CDR1 MNHEY, CDR2 SVGAGI. CDR3 length: 14 amino acids. DNA of the CDR3: TGTGCCAGCAGTTACTCTACAGGGAGCACTGAAGCTTTCTTT. Encoded protein: CASSYSTGSTEAFF.

There are a few counts of this clone. This chain uses TRBV11-2 with TRBJ2-5; TRBD1 matches at 9 bases. The CDR3 sequence is 16 residues long. Germline trimming cut 2 bases from V and 2 bases from J; bases unmatched to any gene: 6. Germline lookup yields CDR1 SGHAT and CDR2 FQNNGV. The CDR3 loop is CASSLSLGQGQETQYF. Written as DNA, the CDR3 is TGTGCCAGCAGCTTATCCTTGGGACAGGGTCAAGAGACCCAGTACTTC.

Note on this clone: Other nucleotide sequences from this sample produce the same CDR3. The V call is TRBV5-1, the J call TRBJ2-6; D ambiguous. Trimming removed 0 bases at V and 0 bases at J, with 1 base between. Germline V gene data show CDR1 as SGHRS and CDR2 as YFSETQ. The CDR3 covers 14 residues. CDR3 DNA: TGCGCCAGCAGCTTGGGCTCTGGGGCCAACGTCCTGACTTTC. This encodes CASSLGSGANVLTF.